The entry below gives a single T cell receptor beta chain sequence along with its context. This clone occurred a few times. This receptor's antigen is unknown. Base qualities are missing; no much larger clone stands one base away. This entry comes from a study of cytomegalovirus exposure and HLA in healthy donors (dated by TCRdb to 2016 to 2017). About the full investigation: An earlier analysis of some 600 of the donors reported roughly 300 Gb of sequence data and 117 million unique TCR beta sequences obtained from around 180 million T cells. The genetic ancestry cluster associated with self-reported Caucasian donors included roughly four fifths of the approximately 430 genotyped donors. All discovery cohort repertoires had been generated using a single sequencing platform. Rather than drawing on any new phenotypic data, the later analysis identified candidate immune exposures from TCR beta sequences and the way those sequences occurred across donors. Alongside the repertoire data, information on donor age, sex, ethnicity and CMV serostatus was compiled. Around 320 gigabases of sequencing data and approximately 85 million unique TCR sequences were included in an early release covering several hundred HLA-typed donors. On average, about 240,000 unique TCR beta nucleotide sequences were sequenced per donor among about 400 genotyped donors of the cohort, with around 19% of those sequences being non-productive. A separate validation cohort of approximately 130 different subjects was used in addition to the roughly 640-subject first cohort. A later analysis re-examined previously published TCR beta repertoires from roughly 650 donors and added high-resolution HLA genotyping to investigate patterns of TCR occurrence. Class I and class II HLA loci were covered by the typing at four-digit resolution. Four to six DR-DQ haplotypes were handled as single units for association and clustering, since linkage in the cohort was strong. The study aimed to test whether cataloging public T cell receptors could reveal signatures of past pathogen exposure. To predict cytomegalovirus infection status, the study combined high-throughput TCR immunosequencing, statistical association of individual TCRs with disease status, and machine learning. The number of typed donors differed by locus: about 620-640 for A, B, C, DRB1 and DQB1; approximately 520 for DQA1; fewer than 610 for DPA1; and around 470 for DPB1. Genome-wide SNP genotypes for about 65% of the roughly 670 donors were used in a later genetic analysis, which treated that subset as a discovery cohort. An earlier analysis of around 580 of the donors used high-throughput TCR beta sequencing to judge whether each TCR beta V gene segment behaved as functional or pseudogenic. Using immunosequencing, the study profiled T cell repertoires from around 670 subjects and related those repertoires to cytomegalovirus serostatus. Broader findings and caveats from the paper: Specific HLA alleles were associated with 15,000 to 20,000 TCR beta sequences at a false discovery rate of 0.05 in a later analysis. When HLA alleles, especially DR and DQ, strongly co-occurred, attributing TCR associations to individual alleles was difficult. Because HLA typing was missing for some donors at each locus, association tests included only the typed subset. Linkage disequilibrium might explain the correlated functional status among segregating V segments, but an unknown experimental factor could not be ruled out. This cohort had only TCR beta chains sequenced, and the lack of alpha or paired-chain data limited which features could be detected. In an earlier analysis of around 600 of the donors, most TCR beta V segments were observed in productive rearrangements about 90% or about 30% of the time, broadly matching IMGT annotations. A group of highly shared sequence variants was considered likely to be a technical artifact of the sequencing pipeline. Cytomegalovirus status was reported to be diagnosed by the classifier with high specificity and sensitivity in both the original and validation cohorts. A later analysis found that HLA-associated TCR beta chains were more clonally expanded and had lower generation probabilities than equally common non-associated chains. The only immune exposure information available for the cohort was CMV serostatus. The authors suggested that the approach could potentially be extended to other disease states and immunological phenotypes. In a later genetic analysis, fewer N-insertions in productive TCRs were reported among donors in an Asian-associated ancestry cluster than the roughly 700-donor mean. A further reported finding was that TCR beta sequences accurately predicted the HLA-A and HLA-B alleles for most subjects in the first cohort. Three of the identified cytomegalovirus-associated TCR beta chains were confirmed in vitro to be specific for cytomegalovirus antigens. In a later analysis, the rate of TCR association differed among HLA loci, with DRB1 alleles having the most associated TCRs and HLA-C alleles having the fewest. Because the 87-base-pair reads could not distinguish some IMGT-functional V segments, including TRBV6-2 and TRBV6-3, those segments were excluded. In a later analysis, several top co-occurrence clusters were reported to appear linked to parvovirus B19, influenza, CMV and Epstein-Barr virus. In a later genetic analysis, a missense DCLRE1C variant was associated with V-gene and J-gene trimming of TCR beta chains, and the association was replicated in an independent cohort. The study listed 164 TCR beta chains as associated with cytomegalovirus. A later analysis found that most CMV-associated TCR beta chains appeared HLA-restricted, with HLA associations seemingly driven largely by CMV exposure. Roughly uniform sequencing depth across donors was assumed in presence/absence analyses, although this assumption may not hold. Most TCR sequences were seen in very few donors, while some public TCRs were found in many individuals. Because counts were too low, around 18 rarely observed V segments, including chromosome 9 orphons, were left out of the earlier analysis of approximately 580 of the donors.

Library preparation was by the immunoSEQ multiplex PCR assay. A mixture of 60 forward primers for TCR Vbeta segments and 13 reverse primers for TCR Jbeta segments was used in the multiplex PCR. Amplification of the CDR3 region of rearranged TCR beta genes was performed with a multiplex PCR assay on genomic DNA. The Illumina HiSeq System was used to sequence the amplified TCR beta libraries as 87-base-pair reads. The original pipeline was this. In a later analysis, some 80 million unique TCR beta chains were counted across the roughly 670 repertoires, and about 9.9 million of these chains were shared by at least two donors. A nearest-neighbor algorithm error-corrected the raw reads and collapsed the reads into unique sequences, merging closely related sequences to remove PCR and sequencing errors. To assign V, D and J gene segments, CDR3 sequences were aligned to IMGT reference sequences. For a sequence to be retained, a match of at least six nucleotides to both a V gene segment and a J gene segment was required. Rearrangements were classified as productive when the CDR3 lacked stop codons and remained in frame with V and J, and all other rearrangements were classified as non-productive. Following IMGT convention, CDR3 was defined as the stretch from the second conserved V-encoded cysteine to the conserved J-encoded phenylalanine. The earlier analysis of some 580 of the donors excluded any sequence lacking an unambiguous match to a single V gene segment. In an earlier analysis of about 590 of the donors, a V segment was called functional when productive rearrangements were above 56.7%, and segregating when the standard deviation between donors exceeded 5%. A statistical classification framework was built to diagnose cytomegalovirus status from the catalog of TCR beta chain sequences. A later analysis assigned V and J genes by comparing TCR nucleotide sequences with IMGT/GENE-DB human TR gene sequences. A later analysis assigned CDR3 sequences and most-parsimonious VDJ recombination scenarios with the TCRdist pipeline. In a later analysis, each TCR beta chain was defined by its CDR3 amino acid sequence together with its V-gene family, and reads lacking a unique V-gene family were excluded. In a later analysis, a few hundred highly shared, low-generation-probability nucleotide sequences were removed to address suspected cross-contamination and a sequencing artifact. For each public chain, a later analysis derived a clonal expansion index from normalized ranks of inferred template counts within each repertoire. Generation probabilities in a later analysis came from a VDJ recombination model fitted to out-of-frame rearrangements, and those results were checked against IGoR. Hypergeometric tests were used in a later analysis to score TCR-TCR, TCR-HLA and TCR-CMV co-occurrence, with a repertoire-size bias correction applied to the TCR pairs. To estimate false discovery rates, a later analysis permuted the HLA or CMV assignments 20 times. In a later analysis, co-occurring TCRs were grouped using DBSCAN, and TCRdist sequence similarity was added for clustering within HLA-allele-positive subsets. For co-occurrence clustering, repertoires with fewer than 30,000 or more than 120,000 public chains were excluded, along with five repertoires with anomalous nucleotide sharing. TCRdb obtained this table from immuneACCESS and retained in-frame rearrangements with V and J assigned. These tables miss some clones; where compared with another copy, unresolved V genes account for less than half of the shortfall, and the remainder is unexplained. V, J and clone size are those of that table, while D and trimming were read from the DNA. In all, the sample holds over 150,000 clones, and about four fifths of those were seen once. Almost 7% of the sample lies in the top ten.

The germline ends are 8 bases apart after V is trimmed by 10 bases and J by 2 bases. The germline V gene gives CDR1 as MNHNS and CDR2 as SASEGT. Inclusive of the bounding cysteine and phenylalanine, the CDR3 is 11 residues long. Left in the record is the CDR3 DNA by itself, 33 bases read in frame from the first base. In total, approximately 610 healthy bone marrow donors made up the cohort. Cohort members were all nominally healthy when sampled, although unrecorded immune exposures were likely present. The donor tested CMV seropositive and was one of the 289 seropositive cohort members. A peripheral blood sample was provided by each donor, and peripheral blood mononuclear cells were used for TCR beta sequencing. The Qiagen DNeasy Blood Extraction Kit was used to extract genomic DNA from the blood cell samples.

The specimen sequenced was PBMCs. The chain is assembled from TRBV6-1 and TRBJ1-1; tentative D gene TRBD1, with 6 bases matching. This receptor was identified in a man aged 25 to 40 in good health and CMV-seropositive. The CDR3 protein: CATGENTEAFF. The nucleotide sequence is given as TGTGCCACAGGGGAAAACACTGAAGCTTTCTTT.